This T cell receptor beta chain was sequenced in a study of response to subunit inactivated influenza vaccine. The study, taken as a whole, reports: Authors suggested each seasonal flu vaccination may recruit only limited numbers of new T cells.

TCRdb passed the RT-PCR reads through MiXCR, listing each CDR3 protein once. Of fewer than 550,000 distinct CDR3 sequences in the sample, over 25% are singletons; the top ten hold under 2.5%. As regards this clonotype: Its matching antigen is unknown.

V was clipped by 5 bases and J by 2 bases; unmatched bases: 7. CDR1 and CDR2 from the germline V gene are SGHTA and FQGNSA. The length of the CDR3 is 15 residues. The rearrangement uses TRBV7-2 and TRBJ2-7, with 9 bases aligning to TRBD1. The specimen comprised CD4+ T cells sorted from PBMCs, sampled about 5 days after vaccination. This TCR was recovered from a man in his fifties who received an inactivated influenza vaccine. CDR3 nucleotides: TGTGCCAGCAGCCTTGGACAGGGGAGCGCCTACGAGCAGTACTTC. As protein: CASSLGQGSAYEQYF.